This T cell receptor (beta chain) was found in a study of blood T cells in healthy people across ages (dated by TCRdb to 2015 to 2017). Study-wide context: In model experiments, roughly one uniquely barcoded TCR beta cDNA molecule per two T cells was captured by template switching. Age-related changes in TCR beta repertoire diversity were measured in the study by deep sequencing normalized with unique cDNA molecular identifiers. Four age groups were formed from the donors: young (average approximately 15 years), middle-aged (just under 40), aged (more than 55) and long-lived (less than 85). Two additional independent replicas of 1 million unique cDNA reads from the same blood draw were analyzed for two donors (one aged 18 to 30 and one aged 80 or older).

Here is what the overall study found, with its caveats: As age increased, observed TCR beta diversity per million T cells dropped in a roughly linear way, and a significant reduction was already evident by age 40. A strong correlation was found between observed TCR beta diversity and the percentage of naive T cells measured by flow cytometry. Compared with the aged group, the long-lived group had more naive CD4+ T cells, fewer expanded clones and increased TCR diversity, suggesting age selection. The CMV infection status of donors was not known, potentially confounding age-related changes in expanded clonotypes. Total diversity estimates from one million sequenced T cells were considered lower bounds and underestimates. Bulk unsorted PBMC profiling prevented conclusive comparison of naive and antigen-experienced compartments.

Library preparation employed 5' RACE. Data came from an Illumina HiSeq 2500. The second PCR ran for roughly 7 to 11 cycles and used a J-beta primer mix along with a sample-barcoded 5' primer. Each TCR beta cDNA molecule received a unique molecular identifier from a template-switch 5' adaptor carrying 12 random nucleotides. Each sample yielded at least 2.5 million CDR3-containing paired-end reads. First-strand cDNA was synthesized from all RNA with the Mint cDNA synthesis kit, primed by a TRBC-specific oligonucleotide. All cDNA was treated with uracil-DNA glycosylase and then went through a first 18-cycle PCR with the universal primers M1SS and BC2_uni_R. Per the authors' processing: Each sample was normalized by randomly selecting 1 million high-quality reads, each carrying a distinct molecular identifier. Reads with shared molecular identifiers were discarded instead of being binned into consensus sequences. MiTCR, run with a Q25 quality threshold and the strictest error-elimination algorithm, handled CDR3 identification, clonotype clustering and error correction. Lower-bound total TCR beta diversity was estimated with a nonparametric unseen species model using Euler transformation. TCRdb reworked the public reads: Q25 trimming with fastp, MiXCR clone assembly, productive beta chains retained. Entries are consolidated by CDR3 protein sequence, retaining the most common genes and DNA. These V and J calls are TCRdb output, not the study's own analysis. In all, the sample holds roughly 500,000 distinct CDR3 sequences, and 20% to 30% of those were seen once. Roughly 10% of the sample rests with the top ten.

This clonotype was counted once. What this receptor recognizes is not known. Its ends do not fully match the called genes, so a read error is possible. Donors were 39 systemically healthy Caucasian individuals from Russia aged roughly 6 to 100 years. Each donor gave ten milliliters of peripheral blood, drawn into EDTA-treated Vacutainer tubes. PBMCs were isolated by Ficoll-Paque density-gradient centrifugation, with at least 7 million obtained per sample. Total RNA, at least 5 micrograms per sample, was extracted from PBMCs with Trizol reagent. The percentages of naive CD45RAhigh/CD27high T cells were determined by flow cytometry on a PBMC aliquot from every donor. Based on the germline V gene, the CDR1 and CDR2 sequences are ENHRY and SYGVKD. Counted from cysteine to phenylalanine, this CDR3 has 13 amino acids. The CDR3 DNA has 39 bases and is translated from base 1. The sample also formed part of further work on T cells of mothers and their children. The second investigation adds: Nine systemically healthy Caucasian individuals served as donors, namely three mothers together with their six children. cDNA synthesis consumed the entire amount of extracted RNA, loaded at approximately 1.6 ug RNA in each 15 ul reaction. In the second PCR, the M1S primer introduced both the sample barcodes and 2-4 random nucleotides. More than 9.5 million TCR beta CDR3 reads were obtained from each mother, and about 3 million reads were obtained from each child. In both related and unrelated pairs, thymic selection shapes the output of TCR recombination in a similar way, with inherited differences having only a minor effect. Related mother-child pairs always showed normalized repertoire overlap that was slightly higher than in unrelated mother-child pairs, though the difference was never significant. No persistent microchimeric T cell clones were detected, at a sensitivity of 90 to 100 clones per million clonotypes. In the study, deep NGS was used to compare the TCR beta repertoires of mothers and children, and features distinguishing related mother-child pairs from unrelated individuals were sought. The mean age was about 40 +/- 4 years for the mothers and about 12 +/- 4 years for the children. After adapter ligation was performed with NEBNext reagents, the libraries were sequenced on an Illumina HiSeq 2000 with 100+100 nt paired-end reads. To avoid cross-contamination, the mother libraries and the child libraries were prepared a month apart and sequenced in separate runs. For each donor, between about 500,000 and 2,200,000 distinct TCR beta clonotypes were identified. Naive TCR beta clonotypes were estimated from low-frequency clonotypes matched to each donor's FACS-determined naive share, without sorting.

The sequence is built from TRBV10-3 and TRBJ2-7; a confident D gene designation cannot be given. The sample consisted of blood. The sequence was collected from a boy younger than 18 in good health. The DNA sequence reads TGCGCCATCAGTGTTTTGGCAGAACGCGAGCAGTACTTC. It translates to CAISVLAEREQYF.